This T cell receptor beta chain originates from a study of T-cell reconstitution after alpha-beta-depleted transplantation in children. Whole-study results and caveats: Alpha-beta T cells about two months after transplant reportedly derived from several hundred expanded graft clones. Fresh T-cell production supplied most of the T-cell counts and diversity seen one year after transplant. Surviving recipient T cells and thymic progenitors underlay high day-60 TCRbeta diversity in some patients.

Points on this clonotype: Antigen unknown.

Unique molecular identifiers were used in preparing the TCRbeta library. TCRdb ran MiXCR on the PCR reads and lists one entry per CDR3 protein. This table holds around 670,000 distinct CDR3 sequences, approximately 14% found once. Trimming cost V 0 bases and J 8 bases; bases outside gene matches: 7. The CDR3 loop spans 17 amino acids. CDR1 SGHDN and CDR2 FVKESK come from the germline V gene. Sequenced material: PBMCs, taken before TCRalphabeta/CD19-depleted stem cell transplant. The gene calls are TRBV14 and TRBJ2-1; TRBD2 agrees at 13 bases. The clonotype was recovered from a girl aged 2-9 years with congenital amegakaryocytic thrombocytopenia, due to receive a stem cell transplant. The CDR3 region is CASSQEIELAGGHEQFF. The CDR3, as DNA: TGTGCCAGCAGCCAAGAAATAGAACTAGCGGGAGGGCATGAGCAGTTCTTC.